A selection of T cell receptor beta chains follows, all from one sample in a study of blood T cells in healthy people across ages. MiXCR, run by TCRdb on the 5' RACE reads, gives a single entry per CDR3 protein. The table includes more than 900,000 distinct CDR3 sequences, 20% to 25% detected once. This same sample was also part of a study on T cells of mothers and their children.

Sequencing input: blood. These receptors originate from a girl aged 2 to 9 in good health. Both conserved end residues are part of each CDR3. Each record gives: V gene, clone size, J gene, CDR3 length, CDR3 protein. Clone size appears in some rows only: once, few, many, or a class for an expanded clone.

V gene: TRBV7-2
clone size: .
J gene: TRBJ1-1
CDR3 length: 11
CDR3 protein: CASSATSVGFF

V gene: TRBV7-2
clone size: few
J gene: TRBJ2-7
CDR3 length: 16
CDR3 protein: CASSPSGGVSSYEQYF

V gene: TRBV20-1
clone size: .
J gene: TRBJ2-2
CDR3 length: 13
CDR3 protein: CSAREGTTGELFF

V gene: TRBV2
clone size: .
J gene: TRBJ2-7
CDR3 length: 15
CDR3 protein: CASASPGQGTYEQYF

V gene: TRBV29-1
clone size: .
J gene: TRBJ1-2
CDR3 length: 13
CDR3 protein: CSVGTGDNYGYTF

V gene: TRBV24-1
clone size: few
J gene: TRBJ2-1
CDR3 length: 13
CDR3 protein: CATSALGVTEQFF

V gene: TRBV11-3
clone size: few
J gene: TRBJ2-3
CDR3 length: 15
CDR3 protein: CASSPQTGGVDTQYF

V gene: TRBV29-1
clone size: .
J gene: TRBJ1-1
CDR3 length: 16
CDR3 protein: CSAGGQGGSMNTEAFF

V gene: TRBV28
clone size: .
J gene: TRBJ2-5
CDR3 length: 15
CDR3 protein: CASSQGARGRETQYF

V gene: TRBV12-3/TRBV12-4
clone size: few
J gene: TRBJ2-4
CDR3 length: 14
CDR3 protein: CASNGGLAKNIQYF

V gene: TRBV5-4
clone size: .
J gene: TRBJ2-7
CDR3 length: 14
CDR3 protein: CASSPDTLEYEQYF

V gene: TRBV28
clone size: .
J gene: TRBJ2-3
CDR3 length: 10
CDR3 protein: CASSENTQYF

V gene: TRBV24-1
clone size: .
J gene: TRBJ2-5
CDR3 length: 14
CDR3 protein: CATKAGGEWETQHF

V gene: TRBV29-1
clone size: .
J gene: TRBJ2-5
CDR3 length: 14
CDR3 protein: CSVEDLAGEETQYF

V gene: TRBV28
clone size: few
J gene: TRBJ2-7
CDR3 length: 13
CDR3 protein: CASETGGSYEQYF

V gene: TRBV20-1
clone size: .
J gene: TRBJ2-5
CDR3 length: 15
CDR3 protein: CSASIPGEVEETQYF

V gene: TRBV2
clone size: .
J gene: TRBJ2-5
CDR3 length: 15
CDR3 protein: CASQREAAGQETQYF

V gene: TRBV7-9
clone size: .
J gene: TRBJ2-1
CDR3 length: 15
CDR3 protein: CASSFKASSYNEQFF

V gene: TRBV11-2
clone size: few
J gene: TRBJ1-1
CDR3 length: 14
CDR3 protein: CASRKSPGFTEAFF

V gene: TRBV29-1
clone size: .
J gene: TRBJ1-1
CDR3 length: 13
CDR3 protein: CSVPDRANTEAFF

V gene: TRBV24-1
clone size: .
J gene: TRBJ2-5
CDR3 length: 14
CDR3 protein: CATSSGRTGREQYF

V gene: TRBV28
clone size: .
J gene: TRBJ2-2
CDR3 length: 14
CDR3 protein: CASADRGLAGELFF

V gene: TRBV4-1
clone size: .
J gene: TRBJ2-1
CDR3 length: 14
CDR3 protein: CASSQVGTAHEQFF

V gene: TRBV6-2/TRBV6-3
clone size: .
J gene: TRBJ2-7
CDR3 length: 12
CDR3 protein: CASSYSRSEQYF

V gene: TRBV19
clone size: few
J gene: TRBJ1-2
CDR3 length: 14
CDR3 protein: CASSNSGPPYGYTF

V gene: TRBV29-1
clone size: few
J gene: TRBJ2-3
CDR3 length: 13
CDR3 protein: CSVALQVSDTQYF

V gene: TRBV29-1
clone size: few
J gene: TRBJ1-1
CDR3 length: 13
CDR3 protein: CGVVTGGYTEAFF

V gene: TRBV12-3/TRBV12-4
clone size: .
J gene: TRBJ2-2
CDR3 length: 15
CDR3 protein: CASGLAGGDTGELFF

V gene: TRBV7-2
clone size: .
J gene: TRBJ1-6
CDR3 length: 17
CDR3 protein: CASSLEIGTAYNSPLHF

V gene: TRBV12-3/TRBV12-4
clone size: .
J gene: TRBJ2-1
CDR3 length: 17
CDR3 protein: CASSPLIAGGPYNEQFF

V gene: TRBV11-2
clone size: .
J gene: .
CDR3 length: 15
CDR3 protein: CASSFLAAPGNEQFF

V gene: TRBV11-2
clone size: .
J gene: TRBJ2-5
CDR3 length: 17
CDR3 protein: CASSARQTGTGQETQYF

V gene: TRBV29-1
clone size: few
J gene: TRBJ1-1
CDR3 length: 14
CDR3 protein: CSVNRVLANTEAFF

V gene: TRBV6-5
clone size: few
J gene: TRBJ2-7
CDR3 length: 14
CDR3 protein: CASSYYPGAYEQYF

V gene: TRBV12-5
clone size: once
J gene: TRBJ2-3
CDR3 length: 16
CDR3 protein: CASGLGLAGVRDTQYF

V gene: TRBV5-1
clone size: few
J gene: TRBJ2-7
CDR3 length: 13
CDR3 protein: CASSYQGSYEQYF

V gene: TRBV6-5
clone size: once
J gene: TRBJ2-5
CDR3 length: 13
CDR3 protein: CATGPEGRETQYF

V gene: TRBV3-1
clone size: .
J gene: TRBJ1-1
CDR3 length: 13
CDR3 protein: CASAPTGNNEAFF

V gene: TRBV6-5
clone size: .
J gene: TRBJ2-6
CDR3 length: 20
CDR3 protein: CASSYSWGEGAVSGANVLTF

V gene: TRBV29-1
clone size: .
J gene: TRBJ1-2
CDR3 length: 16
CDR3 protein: CSVLQGASGFNYGYTF

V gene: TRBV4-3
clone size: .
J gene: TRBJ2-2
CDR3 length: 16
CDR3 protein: CASSQEWRQLAGELFF

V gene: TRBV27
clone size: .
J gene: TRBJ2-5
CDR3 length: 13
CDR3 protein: CASTMQRGETQYF

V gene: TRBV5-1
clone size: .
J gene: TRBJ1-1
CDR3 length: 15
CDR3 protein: CASSRDSLRGTEAFF

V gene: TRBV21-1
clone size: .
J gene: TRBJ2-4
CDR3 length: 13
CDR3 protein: CASRPGGENIQYF

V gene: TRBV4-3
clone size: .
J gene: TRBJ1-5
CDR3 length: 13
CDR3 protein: CASSQDSGAAQHF

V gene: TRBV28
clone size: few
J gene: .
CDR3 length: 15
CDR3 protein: CASRETGSASYEQYF

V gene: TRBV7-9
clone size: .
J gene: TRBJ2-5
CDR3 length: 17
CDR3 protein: CASSLGAQMVKQETQYF

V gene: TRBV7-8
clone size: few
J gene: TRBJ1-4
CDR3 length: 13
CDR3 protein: CASSFGQVEKLFF

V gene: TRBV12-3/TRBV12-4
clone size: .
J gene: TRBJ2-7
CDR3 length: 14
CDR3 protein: CASSPRTGMNEQYF

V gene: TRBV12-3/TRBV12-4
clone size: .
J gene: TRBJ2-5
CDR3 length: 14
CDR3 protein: CASSLRSLQETQYF

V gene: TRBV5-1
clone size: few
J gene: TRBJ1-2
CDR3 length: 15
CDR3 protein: CASSLNREILSGYTF

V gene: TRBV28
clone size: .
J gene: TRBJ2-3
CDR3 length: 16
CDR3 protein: CASSFGVRLASDTQYF

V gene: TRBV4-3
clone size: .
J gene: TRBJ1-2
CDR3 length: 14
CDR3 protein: CASSQGEGNRGYTF